Following are 18 T cell receptor beta chains from one sample sequenced in a study of technical replicates of blood from several donors. Produced via immunoSEQ multiplex PCR; TCRdb's table is partial and in-frame only. The data hold approximately 74,000 clones, with 80% to 90% observed a single time. Input material: PBMCs. These receptors came from a human donor in good health. Some clones in this sample may be carry-over from other donors' samples.

This clone was seen only once. This rearrangement joins TRBV9 to TRBJ1-3, with D unresolved. The CDR3 runs to 14 residues. Trimming took 2 bases from V and 0 from J, leaving 6 bases between them. CDR1 is SGDLS and CDR2 is YYNGEE in the germline V gene. DNA for the CDR3: TGTGCCAGCAGCGTGGAGGGCTCTGGAAACACCATATATTTT. Translating gives CASSVEGSGNTIYF.

The chain uses TRBV4-3 and TRBJ2-2, with 12 bases aligning to TRBD1. CDR1 is LGHNA and CDR2 is YSLEER in the germline V gene. Losses at the gene ends were 3 bases for V and 1 base for J; bases not matched to a gene: 9. The CDR3 loop spans 19 amino acids. The CDR3 DNA is TGCGCCAGCAGCCAGGGGACAGGGGGCCTATCCTGGAACACCGGGGAGCTGTTTTTT. Translated, it gives CASSQGTGGLSWNTGELFF.

This sequence joins TRBV7-2 and TRBJ1-2; 7 nucleotides line up with TRBD1. The CDR3 runs to 14 residues. Trimming at V came to 8 bases and at J to 1 base, leaving 7 bases not matched to a gene. Germline V gene lookup returns CDR1 SGHTA and CDR2 FQGNSA. Here the CDR3 DNA reads TGTGCCAGCGGCCGGGACAGAAGTAACTATGGCTACACCTTC. Its protein product is CASGRDRSNYGYTF.

The V call is TRBV15, the J call TRBJ1-6; 7 nucleotides line up with TRBD1. V trimming: 0 bases; J trimming: 10 bases; junction bases outside the gene matches: 6. The CDR3 spans 15 residues. Germline CDR1 reads LNHNV; CDR2 reads YYDKDF (reference sequence). The CDR3 reads CATSRDDREISPLHF. For the CDR3, the DNA is TGTGCCACCAGCAGAGATGACAGGGAAATATCACCCCTCCACTTT.

The CDR3 bases are TGTGCCTGGAGTGTATCCCCCGGTCACACCTTC. Protein sequence: CAWSVSPGHTF. V usage is TRBV30 and J usage is TRBJ1-2; D uncertain. Germline V gives CDR1 GTSNPN, CDR2 SVGIG (reference sequence). The V end lost 0 bases, the J end lost 12 bases, and 11 bases lay between the germline ends. This CDR3 has 11 residues.

The chain recombines TRBV5-1 with TRBJ2-3; 12 nucleotides align to TRBD2. The CDR3 extends over 17 amino acids. The germline V gene has CDR1 SGHRS and CDR2 YFSETQ. The ends lost 1 base at V and 0 bases at J; junction bases unmatched: 3. The CDR3 DNA follows: TGCGCCAGCAGCTTGCGGACTAGCGGGACTAGCACAGATACGCAGTATTTT. Amino acids: CASSLRTSGTSTDTQYF. The entire variable domain, with the rest obtained from reference TRBV5-1 and TRBJ2-3, is as follows: KAGVTQTPRYLIKTRGQQVTLSCSPISGHRSVSWYQQTPGQGLQFLFEYFSETQRNKGNFPGRFSGRQFSNSRSEMNVSTLELGDSALYLCASSLRTSGTSTDTQYFGPGTRLTVL.

About this clone itself: In the same sample, other DNA sequences code for this CDR3. The chain carries TRBV18 and TRBJ1-1, with a weak D call TRBD1 (6 bases). The germline V gene encodes CDR1 KGHSH and CDR2 LQKENI. V lost 3 bases and J 0 bases, leaving 8 bases between the germline ends. The CDR3 covers 14 residues. The CDR3 region is CASSPGQLNTEAFF. The CDR3 bases are TGTGCCAGCTCACCCGGACAGTTGAACACTGAAGCTTTCTTT.

The chain combines TRBV5-6 with TRBJ1-1; tentative D call: TRBD1 (6 bases). V was clipped by 0 bases and J by 2 bases, with 8 bases between them. The CDR3 is 14 amino acids. In germline, CDR1 is SGHDT, CDR2 YYEEEE. The CDR3 bases are TGTGCCAGCAGCTTGGCGACAGGAAACACTGAAGCTTTCTTT. Protein sequence: CASSLATGNTEAFF.

The chain has TRBV5-1 and TRBJ2-3; 10 nucleotides agree with TRBD1. Losses at the gene ends were 4 bases for V and 3 bases for J; bases not matched to a gene: 2. The germline V gene encodes CDR1 SGHRS and CDR2 YFSETQ. This CDR3 contains 14 residues. The CDR3 sequence: CASSRTGGTDTQYF. In nucleotides, the CDR3 is TGCGCCAGCAGCCGGACAGGGGGAACAGATACGCAGTATTTT.

V usage is TRBV14 and J usage is TRBJ2-7, with D possibly being TRBD2 (5 bases). V was cut by 6 bases and J by 5 bases, with 14 bases left in between. CDR1 and CDR2 from the germline V gene are SGHDN and FVKESK. The CDR3 runs to 13 residues. The CDR3 here is CASRPGFTHEQYF. CDR3 DNA: TGTGCCAGCAGGCCGGGATTTACCCACGAGCAGTACTTC.

This clone was detected only a few times. The J gene is TRBJ1-2, the V gene TRBV19; D may be TRBD1 (5 bases). The V gene's germline CDR1 is LNHDA and CDR2 SQIVND (reference sequence). Trimming removed 5 bases from V and 3 bases from J, with 10 bases in between. The CDR3 length is 13 residues. CDR3 in DNA: TGTGCCAGTAGTTGGGGGGTGGACTATGGCTACACCTTC. Protein product: CASSWGVDYGYTF.

V gene TRBV11-2 combines with J gene TRBJ2-3; 9 bases map to TRBD1. From germline, CDR1 is SGHAT and CDR2 FQNNGV. V shed 4 bases, J shed 0 bases, and the junction held 2 bases outside the gene matches. This CDR3 is 15 amino acids long. CDR3: CASSSGTGSTDTQYF. The CDR3 nucleotides are TGTGCCAGCAGCTCCGGGACAGGGAGCACAGATACGCAGTATTTT.

The chain joins TRBV5-1 to TRBJ2-2; D remains ambiguous. The V end was cut by 5 bases, the J end by 1 base, with 12 bases between. Germline V CDR1 and CDR2: SGHRS, YFSETQ. The length of the CDR3 is 15 residues. As DNA, the CDR3 is TGCGCCAGCAGGTTAACTAATCAGAACACCGGGGAGCTGTTTTTT. It specifies CASRLTNQNTGELFF.

The sample holds one count of this clone. The chain uses TRBV6-1 and TRBJ1-3; no definite D call. Germline CDR1 and CDR2: MNHNS and SASEGT. This CDR3 contains 16 residues. The V gene lost 1 base and the J gene lost 4 bases, with 14 bases spanning the gap. The CDR3 DNA follows: TGTGCCAGCAGTGAAGGCCTCCTTGAGGCCGGAAACACCATATATTTT. Amino acids: CASSEGLLEAGNTIYF.

This sequence joins TRBV5-1 and TRBJ1-6; the D is unclear. The CDR3 runs to 15 residues. CDR1 and CDR2 from the germline V gene are SGHRS and YFSETQ. V was trimmed by 4 bases and J by 0 bases, leaving 8 bases between them. Written as DNA, the CDR3 is TGCGCCAGCAGCCCTACGAGCTCCTATAATTCACCCCTCCACTTT. Translating it yields CASSPTSSYNSPLHF.

The chain couples TRBV7-8 to TRBJ2-1; 10 positions agree with TRBD1. The CDR3 totals 17 residues. With V trimmed by 4 bases and J by 3 bases, 9 bases remained unmatched. The germline V gene encodes CDR1 SGHVS and CDR2 FQNEAQ. The CDR3: CASSYQTGGSFYNEQFF. Here the CDR3 DNA reads TGTGCCAGCAGCTACCAGACAGGGGGCAGCTTCTACAATGAGCAGTTCTTC.

The chain joins TRBV2 to TRBJ2-4, with TRBD2 matching 9 bases. The CDR3 spans 20 residues. Germline CDR1 and CDR2: SNHLY and FYNNEI. The trim removed 0 bases at V and 7 bases at J, leaving 19 bases unmatched. CDR3 sequence: CASSEALLVPSGVWSNIQYF. The CDR3 nucleotides are TGTGCCAGCAGTGAAGCGCTTCTTGTTCCTAGCGGGGTTTGGAGTAACATTCAGTACTTC.

The V and J genes are TRBV10-3 and TRBJ2-1, with TRBD1 identical over 9 bases. V was pared by 7 bases and J by 7 bases, with 5 bases of the junction left unmatched. The germline V gene has CDR1 ENHRY and CDR2 SYGVKD. This CDR3 region has 13 residues. CDR3 protein: CAITPDRGNEQFF. CDR3 sequence (DNA): TGTGCCATCACCCCCGACAGGGGGAATGAGCAGTTCTTC.